What follows is one T cell receptor (beta chain) and its context. Its antigen specificity is not known. The receptor library was made with 5' RACE. The input for every TCR library was 3500 ng of total RNA. cDNA was synthesized with SMARTScribe reverse transcriptase in eight separate reactions per sample. During cDNA synthesis, template switching introduced unique molecular identifiers that contained a 6-nucleotide sample barcode. TCRalpha and TCRbeta cDNA was amplified in two nested PCRs of about 17 and 10 cycles, and bead purification was carried out after each PCR. Before amplification, the cDNA was both treated with uracil DNA-glycosylase and purified with the QIAquick PCR purification kit. The second PCR was the step at which Illumina TruSeq-compatible adapters and sample-specific barcodes were added. TapeStation and Qubit were used to check library quality and concentration, and around 5.3 ng of each library was pooled. Sequencing of the pooled libraries was done on an Illumina HiSeq2500 single-index Rapid Run using custom sequencing primers and 2 x 100 bp reads. The study's processing was this. PCR and sequencing errors were corrected by UMI-based consensus assembly using MiGEC version 1.2.6. MiXCR version 2.1.1 was used to carry out V(D)J alignment, clonotype assembly and CDR3 extraction. To normalise gene usage, clonotype sharing and MAIT/NKT TCR abundance, the analysis used the top 1000, 10 000 and 20 000 clonotypes per sample. After downsampling to 27 000 UMIs, diversity was calculated as the inverse Simpson index using the vegan R package. Statistical testing used paired Mann-Whitney U tests on the discordant twin pairs and applied Benjamini-Hochberg correction for multiple testing. Once TCRdb had reprocessed the reads, it stored one entry per CDR3 protein sequence and supplied no DNA. The V and J calls and clone size come from TCRdb's table, not from the authors' own analysis. The sample table holds over 110,000 distinct CDR3 sequences. The ten biggest clones cover less than 2.5% of the sample.

Including cysteine and phenylalanine, the CDR3 has 11 amino acids. No DNA is listed. The record originates from a study of monozygotic twins with inflammatory bowel disease (dated by TCRdb to about 2019). In terms of the full investigation: The complete study included around 30 monozygotic twin pairs: 19 IBD-discordant Danish pairs and nine German pairs, of which four were IBD-concordant and five were IBD-discordant. The search for disease-associated traits relied mainly on comparing IBD patients with their genetically identical healthy co-twins within discordant pairs. Each individual had, on average, about 151 000 unique TCRalpha sequences and 181 000 unique TCRbeta sequences available for analysis. On the study overall, not on this receptor specifically: The results gave no support for a single strong signal or clonotype linked to IBD. The analysis was unable to tell apart different T cell subtypes. IBD patients shared fewer clonotypes with other individuals than healthy twins did, most markedly in patients showing signs of disease activity. No difference in repertoire similarity was observed between concordant and discordant twins, possibly owing to limited statistical power. IBD patients had lower TCRbeta repertoire diversity, measured by the inverse Simpson index, than their healthy co-twins. Because patients received different immunosuppressive treatments, the repertoires may have picked up extra background noise and variability between individuals.

An approximately 2.5 ml peripheral blood sample was drawn into PAXgene tubes per donor and stored at -80°C. Total RNA was isolated from whole blood with the PAXgene blood miRNA kit on an automated QIAcube, without T cell sorting. Peripheral blood from monozygotic twin pairs who were concordant or discordant for inflammatory bowel disease underwent deep TCRalpha and TCRbeta repertoire profiling using unique molecular barcoding. Smoking habits were recorded for all twin pairs, with individuals classified as current, former or never smokers. Material for sequencing was blood. Recombination linked TRBV12-3 or TRBV12-4 to TRBJ2-1. The receptor was derived from a human donor with ulcerative colitis or Crohn's disease, or a healthy co-twin of an affected twin (not recorded which). The CDR3 reads CASSPINEQFF.